This T cell receptor beta chain was identified during a study of shared clonotypes between healthy human individuals. The CDR3 is made up of 12 amino acids. The V end lost 6 bases, the J end lost 5 bases, and 8 bases lay between the germline ends. The germline V gene encodes CDR1 MDHEN and CDR2 SYDVKM. Study-wide points: Across subsets, estimated richness was generally greater for naive than for memory populations.

This clone has a handful of counts. What it binds is not known. The same CDR3 also results from other DNA sequences found in this sample. Each PCR replicate from the sorted subsets contained about 200 ng DNA, which is 25,000 to 30,000 T cell genomes. Libraries were prepared by immunoSEQ multiplex PCR; TCRdb keeps only in-frame clonotypes and omits some of them. The sample carries 2,500,000 or so clones, just under 95% recorded once. Researchers partitioned CD4+ cells into CD45RA+ naive and CD45RA-negative memory subsets. The chain employs TRBV28 and TRBJ1-5; no clear D gene. This receptor was obtained from a young man in good health. Some clones in this sample may be carry-over from other donors' samples. The sequencing sample was made of naive CD4+ T cells from PBMCs. The sample's subset: CD45RA+ positively selected. CDR3 region: CASSPSYQPQHF. In DNA, the CDR3 is TGTGCCAGCAGCCCCTCTTATCAGCCCCAGCATTTT.